This is a list of T cell receptor beta chains from one sample in a study of shared T cell receptors in the human thymus. Using immunoSEQ multiplex PCR, the repertoire was profiled, and TCRdb retains in-frame clones only, with some absent. The sample has around 340,000 clones; approximately 95% are singletons. Sequenced: thymocytes. Every receptor here comes from a human donor. Each CDR3 is given with its conserved first and last residue. A D gene is named only where the DNA matches it firmly. Clone sizes are given selectively: once, few, many, or a class where the clone is expanded.

>.|TRBJ1-1|TRBD1|TRBV28
TGTGCCAGCAGCCGGGACAGGGGAAACACTGAAGCTTTCTTT
CASSRDRGNTEAFF
>.|TRBJ1-5|.|TRBV28
TGTGCCAGCAGTTTTGACCCGGACGGACCTTGGGGCAATCAGCCCCAGCATTTT
CASSFDPDGPWGNQPQHF
>.|TRBJ1-1|.|TRBV21-1
TGTGCCAGCAGCAGGGGGCACCCACCCATTACAATGAACACTGAAGCTTTCTTT
CASSRGHPPITMNTEAFF
>.|TRBJ1-1|.|TRBV7-2
TGTGCCAGCAGTCCTACCCTGAACACTGAAGCTTTCTTT
CASSPTLNTEAFF
>.|TRBJ1-2|TRBD1|TRBV27
TGTGCCAGCAGTCCGGACAGGGGGGATGGCTACACCTTC
CASSPDRGDGYTF
>.|TRBJ2-7|.|TRBV10-1
TGCGCCAGCACCTCCCCGACACTCTACGAGCAGTACTTC
CASTSPTLYEQYF
>once|TRBJ2-7|TRBD1|TRBV5-6
TGTGCCAGCAGCTCGGGACAGGGTTTCCACGAGCAGTACTTC
CASSSGQGFHEQYF
>.|TRBJ1-2|TRBD1|TRBV7-2
TGTGCCAGCAGCCTCGACAGGGACGAGGGCTACACCTTC
CASSLDRDEGYTF
>.|TRBJ2-3|.|TRBV27
TGTGCCAGCACCCCCGTGATTGCTAGCACAGATACGCAGTATTTT
CASTPVIASTDTQYF
>.|TRBJ1-4|.|TRBV30
TGTGCCTGGAGTGTACTAGGTCGGCATACCCTTCTTAATGAAAAACTGTTTTTT
CAWSVLGRHTLLNEKLFF
>once|TRBJ1-2|.|TRBV27
TGTGCCAGCAGTTGCAAACGGCGGGGGCAGACGCACTATGGCTACACCTTC
CASSCKRRGQTHYGYTF
>.|TRBJ2-2|TRBD1|TRBV23-1
TGCGCCAGCAATGACAGGGCGGGCACCGGGGAGCTGTTTTTT
CASNDRAGTGELFF
>.|TRBJ1-2|TRBD1|TRBV5-1
TGCGCCAGCAGCTTGGTGGGGGACAGGGGCCTATATGGCTACACCTTC
CASSLVGDRGLYGYTF
>.|TRBJ2-1|TRBD1|TRBV10-3
TGTGCCATCAGTTCAGGGGGCGCGTCCTACAATGAGCAGTTCTTC
CAISSGGASYNEQFF
>once|TRBJ2-1|TRBD1|TRBV28
TGTGCCAGCAGGGTCCCCGGAACAGGGGCGATGAATGAGCAGTTCTTC
CASRVPGTGAMNEQFF